The 15 T cell receptor beta chains reported below all come from one sample, sequenced in a study of blood T cell repertoires in COVID-19. Profiling relied on immunoSEQ multiplex PCR, and the TCRdb table lists in-frame clones only, not all of them. This table holds under 200,000 clones, approximately 80% found once. The sample taken for sequencing was peripheral blood. The receptors were gathered from a woman aged 55-69 years with acute or convalescent COVID-19.

The chain uses TRBV6-5 and TRBJ1-1; possible D gene TRBD1, 5 bases. V lost 3 bases to trimming and J lost 0 bases, with 8 bases between them. The CDR3 runs 14 residues. Germline V gene data show CDR1 as MNHEY and CDR2 as SVGAGI. CDR3 region: CASSYGGMNTEAFF. Written as DNA, the CDR3 is TGTGCCAGCAGTTATGGGGGGATGAACACTGAAGCTTTCTTT.

This clone was found a few times. This chain connects TRBV3-1 (or the pseudogene TRBV3-2) to TRBJ1-5; possible D gene TRBD1, 6 bases. The CDR3 has 14 residues. Between the trimmed V and J ends, which lost 3 bases and 9 bases, there was a span of 15 bases. Germline lookup yields CDR1 LGHDT and CDR2 YNNKEL (reference sequence). The CDR3 coding sequence is TGTGCCAGCAGCCATTCTGGACAGTTTCGGCCCCAGCATTTT. Amino acid sequence: CASSHSGQFRPQHF.

V gene TRBV19 combines with J gene TRBJ1-2, with TRBD1 as a possible D gene (6 bases). CDR1 is LNHDA and CDR2 is SQIVND in the germline V gene (reference sequence). The ends were cut back, 6 bases at V and 0 bases at J, with 14 bases in the middle. The CDR3 spans 15 residues. CDR3 in amino acids: CASRVGTLANYGYTF. DNA of the CDR3: TGTGCCAGTAGGGTCGGGACACTGGCTAACTATGGCTACACCTTC.

This chain links TRBV14 with TRBJ1-6; 7 positions match TRBD1. Germline CDR1 is SGHDN and CDR2 is FVKESK. The CDR3 covers 15 residues. The V segment lost 5 bases and the J segment 3 bases; nucleotides outside the gene matches: 4. The CDR3 DNA is TGTGCCAGCAGCGACAGGGTACTCTATAATTCACCCCTCCACTTT. This translates into CASSDRVLYNSPLHF.

The chain uses TRBV5-1 and TRBJ1-2; D possibly corresponds to TRBD1 (6 bases). The CDR3 totals 15 residues. Germline V gives CDR1 SGHRS, CDR2 YFSETQ. V was shortened by 3 bases and J by 6 bases, with 18 bases between the two germline ends. DNA of the CDR3: TGCGCCAGCAGCTCGGGGGGCCCAGGGAGTCATGGCTACACCTTC. It encodes CASSSGGPGSHGYTF.

This chain links TRBV5-4 with TRBJ2-1, with 10 bases matching TRBD2. The CDR3 consists of 15 residues. V dropped 4 bases and J dropped 6; count of bases not matched to a gene: 7. Germline V gives CDR1 SGHNT, CDR2 YYREEE (reference sequence). CDR3 sequence reads: CASSPLAGALNEQFF. As DNA, the CDR3 is TGTGCCAGCAGCCCTCTAGCGGGGGCCCTCAATGAGCAGTTCTTC.

The V gene is TRBV27, the J gene TRBJ1-5, with 9 positions matching TRBD1. Germline V gene lookup returns CDR1 MNHEY and CDR2 SMNVEV (reference sequence). V dropped 4 bases and J dropped 2; count of bases not matched to a gene: 6. The CDR3 consists of 16 residues. The CDR3 sequence: CASSSQGDRGNQPQHF. For the CDR3, the DNA is TGTGCCAGCAGTTCCCAGGGGGACAGGGGCAATCAGCCCCAGCATTTT.

The chain combines TRBV29-1 with TRBJ1-2; the match to TRBD1 covers 7 bases. Germline V gene sequence: CDR1 SQVTM, CDR2 ANQGSEA. V was clipped by 5 bases and J by 6 bases; unmatched bases: 6. CDR3 length equals 12 residues. This CDR3 is CSVTDGQDGYTF. The CDR3 DNA is TGCAGCGTTACTGATGGACAGGATGGCTACACCTTC.

Only one count was recorded for this clone. Here the CDR3 reads CASSQGHINEKLFF. Written as DNA, the CDR3 is TGTGCCAGCAGCCAAGGCCACATTAATGAAAAACTGTTTTTT. This chain joins TRBV3-1 (or the pseudogene TRBV3-2) and TRBJ1-4; no clear D gene. The V end was cut by 1 base, the J end by 4 bases, with 7 bases between. CDR3 length equals 14 residues. CDR1 is LGHDT, CDR2 YNNKEL, per germline (reference sequence).

The CDR3 nucleotides are TGTGCCATCAGCTCGGACAGGGTCGACAATGAGCAGTTCTTC. Translating it yields CAISSDRVDNEQFF. The gene calls are TRBV10-3 and TRBJ2-1; 8 nucleotides match TRBD1. The CDR3 has 14 residues. The junction had 6 bases not matched to a gene; V was cut back by 6 bases and J by 5 bases. Germline CDR1 ENHRY, CDR2 SYGVKD.

This chain joins TRBV5-1 and TRBJ2-7; 7 positions match TRBD1. The J segment lost 2 bases and the V segment lost 0 bases, leaving 5 bases of the junction unmatched. Per the germline V gene, CDR1 is SGHRS and CDR2 is YFSETQ. CDR3 length: 15 residues. CDR3: CASSLEGTAAYEQYF. In DNA form, the CDR3 reads TGCGCCAGCAGCTTGGAAGGGACAGCGGCCTACGAGCAGTACTTC. Full variable domain (rest looked up from reference TRBV5-1 and TRBJ2-7): KAGVTQTPRYLIKTRGQQVTLSCSPISGHRSVSWYQQTPGQGLQFLFEYFSETQRNKGNFPGRFSGRQFSNSRSEMNVSTLELGDSALYLCASSLEGTAAYEQYFGPGTRLTVT.

The rearrangement joins TRBV3-1 (or the pseudogene TRBV3-2) to TRBJ2-3; 7 bases match TRBD2. Looked up from germline, CDR1 is LGHDT and CDR2 is YNNKEL (reference sequence). The CDR3 runs to 14 residues. The trim removed 6 bases at V and 0 bases at J, leaving 3 bases unmatched. CDR3 loop: CASRPGGSTDTQYF. The DNA for the CDR3 is TGTGCCAGCAGACCCGGGGGGAGCACAGATACGCAGTATTTT.

This chain links TRBV19 with TRBJ1-2; TRBD1 matches at 10 bases. The CDR3 contains 13 residues. With 3 bases clipped from V and 8 bases from J, the junction kept 3 bases outside the gene matches. CDR1 LNHDA and CDR2 SQIVND come from the germline V gene (reference sequence). The CDR3 sequence is CASSIGDRGGYTF. Here the CDR3 DNA reads TGTGCCAGTAGTATCGGGGACAGGGGAGGCTACACCTTC.

This clone has only a few counts. The V call is TRBV7-9, the J call TRBJ2-3, with 11 bases that match TRBD2. Germline CDR1 SEHNR, CDR2 FQNEAQ (reference sequence). This CDR3 has 16 amino acids. V dropped 3 bases and J dropped 0; count of bases not matched to a gene: 2. The CDR3 sequence is CASSLGLAASTDTQYF. The DNA for the CDR3 is TGTGCCAGCAGCTTGGGACTAGCGGCTAGCACAGATACGCAGTATTTT. Looking up the rest from reference TRBV7-9 and TRBJ2-3 gives the full variable domain: DTGVSQNPRHKITKRGQNVTFRCDPISEHNRLYWYRQTLGQGPEFLTYFQNEAQLEKSRLLSDRFSAERPKGSFSTLEIQRTEQGDSAMYLCASSLGLAASTDTQYFGPGTRLTVL.

A single count supports this clone. The CDR3 here is CASSREQVDSGNTIYF. CDR3 coding DNA: TGTGCCAGCTCACGAGAACAGGTCGACTCTGGAAACACCATATATTTT. The chain recombines TRBV18 with TRBJ1-3; the D gene is possibly TRBD1 (5 bases). Germline CDR1 and CDR2: KGHSH and LQKENI. Between the trimmed V and J ends, which lost 4 bases and 0 bases, there was a span of 13 bases. CDR3 size: 16 residues.